Below are 5 T cell receptor beta chains sequenced from a single sample in a study of blood T cell repertoires in COVID-19. Generated by immunoSEQ multiplex PCR, the TCRdb table keeps only in-frame clones and is missing some. Altogether about 81,000 clones are present, approximately 78% being singletons, with the ten largest covering 7% to 9.5%. The material sequenced was peripheral blood. Every receptor here comes from a human donor in a cohort sampled during active COVID-19.

The CDR3 loop reads CASSFRGGDNEQFF. Written as DNA, the CDR3 is TGTGCCAGCAGCTTTCGGGGGGGTGACAATGAGCAGTTCTTC. The genes are TRBV7-3 and TRBJ2-1; 8 nucleotides line up with TRBD2. The germline V gene has CDR1 SGHTA and CDR2 FQGTGA. CDR3 size: 14 residues. V shed 3 bases, J shed 5 bases, and the junction held 3 bases outside the gene matches. Full variable domain (missing parts from reference TRBV7-3 and TRBJ2-1): GAGVSQTPSNKVTEKGKYVELRCDPISGHTALYWYRQSLGQGPEFLIYFQGTGAADDSGLPNDRFFAVRPEGSVSTLKIQRTERGDSAVYLCASSFRGGDNEQFFGPGTRLTVL.

This clone was counted once. V gene TRBV12-5 combines with J gene TRBJ1-5; 11 bases match TRBD1. The CDR3 contains 17 residues. Trimming removed 4 bases from V and 4 bases from J; junction bases left unmatched: 9. CDR1 and CDR2 (germline): LGHNT, FRNRAP. CDR3 sequence: CASGSQAGTGGNQPQHF. The CDR3, as DNA: TGTGCTAGTGGTTCACAAGCCGGGACAGGGGGAAATCAGCCCCAGCATTTT.

The CDR3 coding sequence is TGTGCCAGTAGTACCCACCCGGGACTAGCGGGGCAAGAGCAGTACTTC. It translates to CASSTHPGLAGQEQYF. The chain uses TRBV19 and TRBJ2-7, with 13 nucleotides matching TRBD2. The germline V gene encodes CDR1 LNHDA and CDR2 SQIVND (reference sequence). The V and J ends lost 4 bases and 7 bases, in that order; junction bases with no gene match: 10. This CDR3 region has 16 residues.

The chain joins TRBV19 to TRBJ2-7; 10 bases are a match to TRBD2. J was trimmed by 6 bases and V by 3 bases; bases with no gene match: 5. CDR1 LNHDA and CDR2 SQIVND come from the germline V gene (reference sequence). The CDR3 is 14 residues long. CDR3 in amino acids: CASSIGTSVGEQYF. DNA of the CDR3: TGTGCCAGTAGTATTGGGACTAGCGTCGGCGAGCAGTACTTC.

V is TRBV4-1 and J is TRBJ1-4; D is unclear. The length of the CDR3 is 15 residues. Germline assignment: CDR1 MGHRA and CDR2 YSYEKL. The V and J ends lost 1 base and 4 bases respectively, with 10 bases between them. The chain's CDR3 is CASSQAGGINEKLFF. As DNA, the CDR3 is TGCGCCAGCAGCCAAGCCGGAGGGATTAATGAAAAACTGTTTTTT.